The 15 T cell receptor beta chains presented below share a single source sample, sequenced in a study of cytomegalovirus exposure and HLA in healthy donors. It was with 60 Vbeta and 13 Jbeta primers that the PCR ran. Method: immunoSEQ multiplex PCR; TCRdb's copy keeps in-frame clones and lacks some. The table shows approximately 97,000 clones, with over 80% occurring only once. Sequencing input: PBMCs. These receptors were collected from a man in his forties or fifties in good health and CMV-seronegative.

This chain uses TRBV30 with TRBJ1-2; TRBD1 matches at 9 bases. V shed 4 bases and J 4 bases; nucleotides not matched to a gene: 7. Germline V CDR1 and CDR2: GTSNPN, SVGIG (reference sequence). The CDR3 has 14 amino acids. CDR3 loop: CAWNPDRGFYGYTF. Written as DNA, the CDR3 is TGTGCCTGGAACCCGGACAGGGGCTTCTATGGCTACACCTTC.

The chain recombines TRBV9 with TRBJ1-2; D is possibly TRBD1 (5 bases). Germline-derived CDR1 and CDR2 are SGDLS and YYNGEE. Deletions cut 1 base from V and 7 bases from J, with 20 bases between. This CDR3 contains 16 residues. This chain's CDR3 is CASSVRSVGRASGYTF. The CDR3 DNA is TGTGCCAGCAGCGTAAGGTCAGTGGGCAGGGCCTCTGGCTACACCTTC.

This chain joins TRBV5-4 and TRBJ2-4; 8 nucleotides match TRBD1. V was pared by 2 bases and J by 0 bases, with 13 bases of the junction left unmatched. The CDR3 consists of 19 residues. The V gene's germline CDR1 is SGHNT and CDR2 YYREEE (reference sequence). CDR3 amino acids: CASSLPQNRGALAKNIQYF. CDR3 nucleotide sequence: TGTGCCAGCAGCTTACCTCAGAACAGGGGGGCCTTAGCCAAAAACATTCAGTACTTC.

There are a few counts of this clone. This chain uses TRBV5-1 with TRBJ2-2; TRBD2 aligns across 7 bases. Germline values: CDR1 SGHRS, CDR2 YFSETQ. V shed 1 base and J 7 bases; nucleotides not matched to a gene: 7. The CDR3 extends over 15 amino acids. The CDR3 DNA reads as TGCGCCAGCAGCTTGTGGCAGGGAGGGAACGGGGAGCTGTTTTTT. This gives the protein CASSLWQGGNGELFF.

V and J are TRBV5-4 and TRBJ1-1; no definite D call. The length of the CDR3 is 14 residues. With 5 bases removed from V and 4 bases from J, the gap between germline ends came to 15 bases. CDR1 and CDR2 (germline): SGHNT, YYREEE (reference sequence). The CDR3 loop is CASSSAGRLTEAFF. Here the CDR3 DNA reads TGTGCCAGCAGTAGCGCAGGCAGGCTCACTGAAGCTTTCTTT.

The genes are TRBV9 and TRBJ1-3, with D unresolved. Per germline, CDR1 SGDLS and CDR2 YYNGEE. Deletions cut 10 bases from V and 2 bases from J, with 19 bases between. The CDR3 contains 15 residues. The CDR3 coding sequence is TGTGCCGGCAAACTGGGCTCGGATCCTGGAAACACCATATATTTT. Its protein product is CAGKLGSDPGNTIYF.

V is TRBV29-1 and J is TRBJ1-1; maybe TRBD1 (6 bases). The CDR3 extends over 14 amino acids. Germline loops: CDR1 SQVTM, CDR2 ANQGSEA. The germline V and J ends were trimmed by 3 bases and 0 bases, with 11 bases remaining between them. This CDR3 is CSVEGGAVNTEAFF. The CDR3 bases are TGCAGCGTTGAGGGGGGGGCGGTGAACACTGAAGCTTTCTTT.

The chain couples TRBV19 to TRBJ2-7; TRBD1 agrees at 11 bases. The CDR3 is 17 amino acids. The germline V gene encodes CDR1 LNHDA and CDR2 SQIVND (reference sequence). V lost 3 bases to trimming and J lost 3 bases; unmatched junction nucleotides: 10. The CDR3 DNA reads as TGTGCCAGTAGTATCGGGGGGTGGGACAGGGGGGACTACGAGCAGTACTTC. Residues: CASSIGGWDRGDYEQYF. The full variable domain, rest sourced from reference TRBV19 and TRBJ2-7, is DGGITQSPKYLFRKEGQNVTLSCEQNLNHDAMYWYRQDPGQGLRLIYYSQIVNDFQKGDIAEGYSVSREKKESFPLTVTSAQKNPTAFYLCASSIGGWDRGDYEQYFGPGTRLTVT.

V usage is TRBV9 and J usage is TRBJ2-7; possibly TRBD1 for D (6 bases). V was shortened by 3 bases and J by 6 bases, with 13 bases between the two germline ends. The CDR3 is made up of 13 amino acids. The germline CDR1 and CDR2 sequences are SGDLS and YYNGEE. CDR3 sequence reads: CASSGAGDGEQYF. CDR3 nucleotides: TGTGCCAGCAGCGGCGCAGGGGACGGCGAGCAGTACTTC.

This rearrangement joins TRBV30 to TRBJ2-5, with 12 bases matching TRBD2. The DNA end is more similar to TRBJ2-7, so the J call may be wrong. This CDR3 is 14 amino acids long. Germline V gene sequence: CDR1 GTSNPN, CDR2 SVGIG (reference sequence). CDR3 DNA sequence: TGTGCCTGGTCTCTAGCGGGGGGGTTCTACGAGCAGTACTTC. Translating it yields CAWSLAGGFYEQYF.

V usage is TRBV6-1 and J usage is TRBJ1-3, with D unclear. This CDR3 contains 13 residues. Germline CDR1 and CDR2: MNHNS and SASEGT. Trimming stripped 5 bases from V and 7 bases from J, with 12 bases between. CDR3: CASSLSNSNTIYF. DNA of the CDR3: TGTGCCAGCAGTCTCTCCAACAGTAACACCATATATTTT.

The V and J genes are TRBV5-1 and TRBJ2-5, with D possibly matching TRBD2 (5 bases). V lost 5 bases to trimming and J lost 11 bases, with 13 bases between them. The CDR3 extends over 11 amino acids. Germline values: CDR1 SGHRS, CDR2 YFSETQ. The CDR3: CASRIFGEQYF. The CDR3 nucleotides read TGCGCCAGCAGGATTTTCGGGGAGCAGTACTTC. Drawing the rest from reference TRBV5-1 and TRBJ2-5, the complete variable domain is KAGVTQTPRYLIKTRGQQVTLSCSPISGHRSVSWYQQTPGQGLQFLFEYFSETQRNKGNFPGRFSGRQFSNSRSEMNVSTLELGDSALYLCASRIFGEQYFGPGTRLLVL.

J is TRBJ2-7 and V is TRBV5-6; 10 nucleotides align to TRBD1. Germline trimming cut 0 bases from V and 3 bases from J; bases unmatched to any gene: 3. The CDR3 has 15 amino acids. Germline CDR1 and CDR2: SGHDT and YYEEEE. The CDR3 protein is CASSLGRTGGYEQYF. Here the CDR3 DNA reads TGTGCCAGCAGCTTGGGGAGGACAGGGGGCTACGAGCAGTACTTC.

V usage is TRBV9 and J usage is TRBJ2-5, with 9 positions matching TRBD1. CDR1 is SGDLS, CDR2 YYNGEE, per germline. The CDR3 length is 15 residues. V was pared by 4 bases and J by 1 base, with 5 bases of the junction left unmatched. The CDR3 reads CASSSLGQGQETQYF. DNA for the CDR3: TGTGCCAGCAGCTCGCTGGGACAGGGCCAAGAGACCCAGTACTTC. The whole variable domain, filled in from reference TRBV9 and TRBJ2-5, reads DSGVTQTPKHLITATGQRVTLRCSPRSGDLSVYWYQQSLDQGLQFLIQYYNGEERAKGNILERFSAQQFPDLHSELNLSSLELGDSALYFCASSSLGQGQETQYFGPGTRLLVL.

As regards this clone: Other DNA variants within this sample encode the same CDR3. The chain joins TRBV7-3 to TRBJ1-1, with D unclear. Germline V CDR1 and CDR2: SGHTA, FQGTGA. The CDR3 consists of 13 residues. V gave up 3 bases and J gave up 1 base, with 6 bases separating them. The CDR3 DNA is TGTGCCAGCAGCTTGACACCGAACACTGAAGCTTTCTTT. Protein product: CASSLTPNTEAFF.